A selection of T cell receptor beta chains follows, all from one sample in a study of CD8 T cells in Susac syndrome. TCRdb used MiXCR to reprocess the immunoSEQ multiplex PCR reads, holding one entry per CDR3 protein. The sample has tens of thousands of distinct CDR3 sequences, roughly 94% seen once. The sample was CD8+ T cells from PBMCs. The receptors were gathered from a human donor in good health. Each CDR3 is given with its conserved first and last residue. Each record gives: D gene, clone size, J gene, V gene, CDR3 protein, CDR3 DNA. A D gene is named only where the DNA matches it firmly. Clone size appears in some rows only: once, few, many, or a class for an expanded clone.

>.|.|TRBJ2-7|TRBV6-2/TRBV6-3
CASNPGRGSEQYF
TGTGCCAGCAACCCGGGAAGGGGATCGGAGCAGTACTTC
>.|once|TRBJ1-1|TRBV12-3/TRBV12-4
CATPDGTEAFF
TGTGCCACCCCGGATGGCACTGAAGCTTTCTTT
>.|.|TRBJ2-7|TRBV6-5
CASSYGGEQYF
TGTGCCAGCAGTTACGGAGGCGAGCAGTACTTC
>.|.|TRBJ2-1|TRBV4-1
CASSQEGGVGHEQFF
TGCGCCAGCAGCCAAGAAGGTGGGGTCGGGCATGAGCAGTTCTTC
>.|.|TRBJ2-7|TRBV6-2/TRBV6-3
CASRGDMRSYEQYF
TGTGCCAGCAGGGGGGATATGCGGTCCTACGAGCAGTACTTC
>TRBD2|.|TRBJ2-1|TRBV5-4
CASSKGLAGPYNEQFF
TGTGCCAGCAGCAAGGGACTAGCGGGACCTTACAATGAGCAGTTCTTC
>.|.|TRBJ1-1|TRBV6-2/TRBV6-3
CASSSPGVTEAFF
TGTGCCAGCAGCAGCCCAGGTGTAACGGAAGCTTTCTTT
>TRBD2|.|TRBJ2-5|TRBV4-1
CASSQDPAGVGETQYF
TGCGCCAGCAGCCAAGATCCCGCGGGAGTAGGGGAGACCCAGTACTTC
>.|.|TRBJ2-3|TRBV29-1
CSVESGSADTQYF
TGCAGCGTTGAATCGGGGTCGGCAGATACGCAGTATTTT
>.|.|TRBJ1-2|TRBV28
CASRLIPTANYGYTF
TGTGCCAGCAGACTGATCCCGACAGCTAACTATGGCTACACCTTC
>.|.|TRBJ1-5|TRBV9
CASSLGEGPQHF
TGTGCCAGCAGCTTGGGGGAGGGGCCCCAGCATTTT
>TRBD2|.|TRBJ2-1|TRBV11-1
CASSSNAPGLAVSSYNEQFF
TGTGCCAGCAGCTCGAACGCCCCGGGACTAGCGGTAAGCTCCTACAATGAGCAGTTCTTC
>.|.|TRBJ1-5|TRBV5-4
CASSLGSEQPQHF
TGTGCCAGCAGCTTGGGGTCCGAACAGCCCCAGCATTTT
>TRBD1|.|TRBJ1-1|TRBV28
CASSFRTGAVNTEAFF
TGTGCCAGCAGTTTCCGGACAGGGGCGGTGAACACTGAAGCTTTCTTT
>.|.|TRBJ1-3|TRBV7-9
CASSLSDSGNTIYF
TGTGCCAGCAGCTTATCTGACTCTGGAAACACCATATATTTT
>.|.|TRBJ1-3|TRBV12-3/TRBV12-4
CASSYGFGNTIYF
TGTGCCAGCAGTTACGGGTTCGGAAACACCATATATTTT
>.|.|TRBJ2-7|TRBV7-9
CASSQTPFDEQYF
TGTGCCAGCAGCCAGACCCCATTCGACGAGCAGTACTTC
>TRBD2|.|TRBJ2-1|TRBV4-2
CASSQDLAGGYNEQFF
TGTGCCAGCAGCCAAGATTTAGCGGGAGGCTACAATGAGCAGTTCTTC
>TRBD1|.|TRBJ2-3|TRBV12-3/TRBV12-4
CASSRGQYADTQYF
TGTGCCAGCAGCCGGGGACAGTACGCAGATACGCAGTATTTT
>TRBD1|.|TRBJ2-2|TRBV27
CASSLQGVGELFF
TGTGCCAGCAGTCTACAGGGGGTGGGGGAGCTGTTTTTT
>.|once|TRBJ1-1|TRBV6-1
CASSEIPGLGNTEAFF
TGTGCCAGCAGTGAAATTCCGGGGCTAGGAAACACTGAAGCTTTCTTT
>.|.|TRBJ1-6|TRBV6-5
CASSSSGWNSPLHF
TGTGCCAGCAGTTCCTCGGGGTGGAATTCACCCCTCCACTTT
>TRBD1|.|TRBJ2-1|TRBV6-4
CASTASPTPGGEQFF
TGTGCCAGCACCGCTTCTCCCACCCCAGGGGGTGAGCAGTTCTTC
>.|.|TRBJ2-7|TRBV20-1
CSARPSGTYEQYF
TGCAGTGCCAGACCCTCCGGCACCTACGAGCAGTACTTC
>.|.|TRBJ1-1|TRBV27
CASSLIGITEAFF
TGTGCCAGCAGTTTAATAGGGATCACTGAAGCTTTCTTT
>.|.|TRBJ1-5|TRBV28
CASSLLRGSNQPQHF
TGTGCCAGCAGTCTCCTCCGCGGGAGCAATCAGCCCCAGCATTTT
>.|.|TRBJ2-1|TRBV29-1
CSANRYLEQFF
TGCAGCGCTAACAGGTATCTCGAGCAGTTCTTC
>TRBD2|.|TRBJ2-2|TRBV25-1
CASSARWVAGGDTGELFF
TGTGCCAGCAGTGCACGATGGGTAGCGGGGGGCGACACCGGGGAGCTGTTTTTT
>.|.|TRBJ2-6|TRBV6-5
CASSLQISGANVLTF
TGTGCCAGCAGCTTACAGATCTCTGGGGCCAACGTCCTGACTTTC
>.|once|TRBJ1-2|TRBV7-2
CASSFALGYTF
TGTGCCAGCAGCTTCGCTCTTGGCTACACCTTC